This T cell receptor beta chain was profiled in a study of T cells in Graves' hyperthyroidism and ophthalmopathy. Across the whole study: Peripheral blood samples were taken at initial diagnosis, prior to any treatment. The study's findings and limits: Prediction of ophthalmopathy progression came a median approximately 6 months pre-onset.

Amplification of TCR beta CDR3 regions was performed using RNA transcripts as template. HTBI primers were employed in a first-round RT-PCR of the TCR CDR3. TCRdb used MiXCR to reprocess the multiplex PCR reads, holding one entry per CDR3 protein. The data contain almost 600,000 distinct CDR3 sequences, about 14% of them seen just once; the ten biggest clones take up roughly 6.2%. PBMCs came from 10 ml fresh peripheral blood. The CDR3 sequence is 14 residues long. The ends were cut back, 5 bases at V and 5 bases at J, with 15 bases in the middle. The germline V gene encodes CDR1 MNHEY and CDR2 SMNVEV (reference sequence). A word on this clonotype: Antigen unknown.

This clonotype was obtained from a woman in her twenties or thirties with Graves' hyperthyroidism that later progressed to Graves' ophthalmopathy. The specimen sequenced was blood. The chain is built from TRBV27 and TRBJ2-5; the D gene is possibly TRBD1 (5 bases). The CDR3 DNA reads as TGTGCCAGCAGTCCCCTGGGGCTAGGGGAGACCCAGTACTTC. It codes for CASSPLGLGETQYF.